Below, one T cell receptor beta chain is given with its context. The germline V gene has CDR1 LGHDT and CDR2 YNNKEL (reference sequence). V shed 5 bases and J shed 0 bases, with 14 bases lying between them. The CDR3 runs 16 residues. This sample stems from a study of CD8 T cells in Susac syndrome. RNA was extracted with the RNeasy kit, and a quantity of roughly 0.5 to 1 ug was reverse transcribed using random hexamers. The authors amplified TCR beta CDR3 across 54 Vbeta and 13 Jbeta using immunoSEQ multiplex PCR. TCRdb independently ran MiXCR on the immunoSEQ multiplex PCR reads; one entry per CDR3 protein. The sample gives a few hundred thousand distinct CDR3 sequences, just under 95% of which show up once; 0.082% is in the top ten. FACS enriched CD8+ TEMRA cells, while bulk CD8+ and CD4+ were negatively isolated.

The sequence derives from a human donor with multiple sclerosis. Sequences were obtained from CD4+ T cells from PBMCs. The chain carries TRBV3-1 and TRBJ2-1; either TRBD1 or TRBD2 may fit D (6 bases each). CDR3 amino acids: CASSLLGGGSYNEQFF. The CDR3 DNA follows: TGTGCCAGCAGCTTGTTAGGAGGGGGCTCCTACAATGAGCAGTTCTTC.